The 13 T cell receptor beta chains below all came from one sample that was sequenced in a study of blood T cell repertoires in COVID-19. Some clones are missing from TCRdb's copy, which holds only in-frame ones; the method was immunoSEQ multiplex PCR. The repertoire has roughly 120,000 clones, under 75% of them found once; the top ten carry 6% to 8%. Sequences were obtained from peripheral blood. These receptors originate from a woman in her fifties or sixties with acute or convalescent COVID-19.

This clone is a singleton in its sample. The rearrangement uses TRBV9 and TRBJ2-5, with TRBD1 matching over 9 bases. This CDR3 spans 15 amino acids. The germline V gene has CDR1 SGDLS and CDR2 YYNGEE. The V and J ends lost 3 bases and 3 bases, in that order; junction bases with no gene match: 6. The CDR3 is CASSDRDRVKETQYF. As DNA, the CDR3 is TGTGCCAGCAGCGACCGGGACAGGGTAAAAGAGACCCAGTACTTC.

The V call is TRBV7-9, the J call TRBJ1-2; TRBD1 matches 7 bases. V was clipped by 4 bases and J by 8 bases; unmatched bases: 10. Germline lookup yields CDR1 SEHNR and CDR2 FQNEAQ (reference sequence). The CDR3 contains 14 residues. The CDR3 bases are TGTGCCAGCAGCTCAAACAGGGGCGGAGGGGGCTACACCTTC. Its translation: CASSSNRGGGGYTF.

V is TRBV2 and J is TRBJ1-2; D is possibly TRBD1 (5 bases). Germline lookup yields CDR1 SNHLY and CDR2 FYNNEI. Trimming took 6 bases from V and 1 from J, leaving 24 bases between them. The CDR3 is made up of 18 amino acids. CDR3 nucleotides: TGTGCCAGCAGGCCTACAGGCTCGAAAGGGCTGGTTAACTATGGCTACACCTTC. It specifies CASRPTGSKGLVNYGYTF.

This clone was seen more than once but under ten times. The rearrangement joins TRBV6-2 or TRBV6-3 to TRBJ2-7; D not certain. The germline CDR1 and CDR2 sequences are MNHEY and SVGEGT. Trimming stripped 5 bases from V and 0 bases from J, with 14 bases between. CDR3 length: 15 amino acids. The DNA of the CDR3 is TGTGCCAGCAGTCTTTACCAGGCGAACTCCTACGAGCAGTACTTC. Translation: CASSLYQANSYEQYF.

This chain joins TRBV18 and TRBJ2-1; 8 nucleotides line up with TRBD2. Per germline, CDR1 KGHSH and CDR2 LQKENI. The ends lost 2 bases at V and 6 bases at J; junction bases unmatched: 6. The length of the CDR3 is 15 residues. The CDR3 sequence is CASSPNSGDINEQFF. The CDR3 DNA reads as TGTGCCAGCTCACCAAATAGCGGGGATATCAATGAGCAGTTCTTC.

This chain connects TRBV19 to TRBJ1-1, with D uncertain. V was trimmed by 5 bases and J by 5 bases, leaving 9 bases between them. CDR3 length: 12 amino acids. Germline CDR1 LNHDA, CDR2 SQIVND (reference sequence). Written as DNA, the CDR3 is TGTGCCAGTAGTCCAGGTGTTACTGAAGCTTTCTTT. It encodes CASSPGVTEAFF.

A word on this clone: The junction departs from germline at one end; a sequencing error may be responsible. V is TRBV7-9 and J is TRBJ2-7; perhaps TRBD1 as D (6 bases). CDR3 length: 13 residues. The V gene's germline CDR1 is SEHNR and CDR2 FQNEAQ (reference sequence). The CDR3 sequence: CASSNPSDRFPNF. DNA for the CDR3: TGTGCCAGCAGCAACCCTTCGGACAGATTCCCCAACTTC.

This clone has more than one count but fewer than ten. The chain combines TRBV7-9 with TRBJ1-4, with 12 bases that match TRBD1. The germline gives CDR1 SEHNR, CDR2 FQNEAQ (reference sequence). V lost 5 bases, J lost 5 bases, and 3 bases stayed unmatched. The CDR3 is 15 amino acids. The CDR3 region has the DNA TGTGCCAGCAGCGCGGGACAGGGGGCGAATGAAAAACTGTTTTTT. This sequence encodes CASSAGQGANEKLFF.

The V call is TRBV28, the J call TRBJ2-1; TRBD1 matches 10 bases. CDR3 length: 15 residues. V shed 5 bases, J shed 3 bases, and the junction held 4 bases outside the gene matches. CDR1 is MDHEN and CDR2 is SYDVKM in the germline V gene. The CDR3 DNA sequence: TGTGCCAGCAGTCAGACAGGGGGCGACTACAATGAGCAGTTCTTC. Its protein product is CASSQTGGDYNEQFF.

The genes are TRBV24-1 and TRBJ2-1; TRBD1 matches 7 bases. The CDR3 contains 16 residues. The germline gives CDR1 KGHDR, CDR2 SFDVKD. V lost 0 bases to trimming and J lost 3 bases; unmatched junction nucleotides: 4. This chain's CDR3 is CATSDLQRDSYNEQFF. CDR3 sequence (DNA): TGTGCCACCAGTGATTTGCAAAGGGACAGCTACAATGAGCAGTTCTTC.

V and J are TRBV18 and TRBJ2-7, with D maybe TRBD1 (6 bases). The germline V and J ends were trimmed by 3 bases and 5 bases, with 14 bases remaining between them. The CDR3 length is 14 residues. Germline CDR1 reads KGHSH; CDR2 reads LQKENI. As DNA, the CDR3 is TGTGCCAGCTCACCCTCCCCAGGGGCCCACGAGCAGTACTTC. Its protein product is CASSPSPGAHEQYF. Complete variable domain (other parts from reference TRBV18 and TRBJ2-7): NAGVMQNPRHLVRRRGQEARLRCSPMKGHSHVYWYRQLPEEGLKFMVYLQKENIIDESGMPKERFSAEFPKEGPSILRIQQVVRGDSAAYFCASSPSPGAHEQYFGPGTRLTVT.

J is TRBJ2-1 and V is TRBV5-1; TRBD1 might be the D (6 bases). The CDR3 consists of 14 residues. The ends were cut back, 1 base at V and 6 bases at J, with 11 bases in the middle. Germline loops: CDR1 SGHRS, CDR2 YFSETQ. CDR3 sequence (DNA): TGCGCCAGCAGCTTGCAGACAGGCTCCAATGAGCAGTTCTTC. Translated, it gives CASSLQTGSNEQFF.

The chain's CDR3 is CASSPWSNYGYTF. The CDR3 coding sequence is TGTGCCAGCAGCCCTTGGAGTAACTATGGCTACACCTTC. V and J are TRBV27 and TRBJ1-2; the D is unclear. Germline V lookup: CDR1 MNHEY, CDR2 SMNVEV (reference sequence). This CDR3 has 13 residues. V was cut by 6 bases and J by 1 base, with 9 bases left in between.